This TCR beta chain was found in a study of T cells in Graves' hyperthyroidism and ophthalmopathy. Study-level information: Sampling of peripheral blood happened at initial diagnosis, prior to any treatment.

Patients having uncontrolled infection, another autoimmune disease, pregnancy or lactation were not included. CDR1 is ENHRY, CDR2 SYGVKD, per germline. The CDR3 totals 18 residues. V lost 0 bases and J 6 bases, leaving 23 bases between the germline ends. Comment on this clonotype: The antigen is undetermined.

Findings and limits, study-wide: Most thyroid clonotypes with frequency above 0.001 were detected in blood.

Amplification of TCR beta CDR3 regions was performed using RNA transcripts as template. During a first-round RT-PCR of the TCR CDR3, the HTBI primer set was used. TCRdb processed the multiplex PCR reads anew with MiXCR; each CDR3 protein has one entry. This sample has around 530,000 distinct CDR3 sequences; roughly 15% occur once, and the top ten carry roughly a sixth. This TCR derives from a woman younger than 35 with Graves' ophthalmopathy. The material sequenced was blood. The gene calls are TRBV10-3 and TRBJ1-1; tentatively, D is TRBD1 (6 bases). The CDR3 sequence is CAISESNKGGKPGPEAFF. CDR3 sequence (DNA): TGTGCCATCAGTGAGTCGAATAAGGGGGGAAAGCCAGGCCCTGAAGCTTTCTTT.